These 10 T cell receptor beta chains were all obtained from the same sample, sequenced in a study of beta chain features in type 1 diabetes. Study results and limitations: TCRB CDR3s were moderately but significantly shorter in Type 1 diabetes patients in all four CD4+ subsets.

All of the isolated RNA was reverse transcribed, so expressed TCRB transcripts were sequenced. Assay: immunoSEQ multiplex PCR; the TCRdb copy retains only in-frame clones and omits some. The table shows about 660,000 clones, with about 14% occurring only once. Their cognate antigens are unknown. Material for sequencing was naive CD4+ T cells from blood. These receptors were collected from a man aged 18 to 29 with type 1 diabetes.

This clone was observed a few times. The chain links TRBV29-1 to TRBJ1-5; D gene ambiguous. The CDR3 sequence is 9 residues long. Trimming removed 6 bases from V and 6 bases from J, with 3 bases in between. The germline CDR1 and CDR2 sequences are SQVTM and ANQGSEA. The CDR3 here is CSVGQPQHF. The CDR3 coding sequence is TGCAGCGTGGGTCAGCCCCAGCATTTT.

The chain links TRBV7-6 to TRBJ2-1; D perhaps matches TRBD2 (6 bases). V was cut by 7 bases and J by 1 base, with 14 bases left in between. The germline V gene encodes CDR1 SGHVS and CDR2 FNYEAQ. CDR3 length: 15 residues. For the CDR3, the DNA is TGTGCCAGCACCCCTAGCGTTACGTCCTACAATGAGCAGTTCTTC. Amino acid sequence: CASTPSVTSYNEQFF.

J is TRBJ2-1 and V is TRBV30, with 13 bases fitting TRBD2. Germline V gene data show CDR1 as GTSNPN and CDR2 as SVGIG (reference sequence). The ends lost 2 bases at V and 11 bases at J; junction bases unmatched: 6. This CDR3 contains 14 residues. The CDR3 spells CAWSLKGLAGQQFF. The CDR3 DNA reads TGTGCCTGGAGTCTAAAGGGACTAGCGGGACAGCAGTTCTTC. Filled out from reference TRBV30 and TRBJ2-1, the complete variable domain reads SQTIHQWPATLVQPVGSPLSLECTVEGTSNPNLYWYRQAAGRGLQLLFYSVGIGQISSEVPQNLSASRPQDRQFILSSKKLLLSDSGFYLCAWSLKGLAGQQFFGPGTRLTVL.

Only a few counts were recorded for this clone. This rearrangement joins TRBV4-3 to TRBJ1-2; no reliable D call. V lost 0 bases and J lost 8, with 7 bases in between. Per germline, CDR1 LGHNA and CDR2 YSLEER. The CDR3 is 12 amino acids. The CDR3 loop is CASSQEGRGYTF. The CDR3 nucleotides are TGCGCCAGCAGCCAAGAGGGGAGAGGCTACACCTTC.

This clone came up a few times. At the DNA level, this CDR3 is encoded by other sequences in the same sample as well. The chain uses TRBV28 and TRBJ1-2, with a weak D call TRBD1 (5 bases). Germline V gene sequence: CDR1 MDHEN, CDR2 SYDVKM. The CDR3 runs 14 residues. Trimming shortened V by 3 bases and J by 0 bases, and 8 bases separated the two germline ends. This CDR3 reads CASSLSGANYGYTF. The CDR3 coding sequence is TGTGCCAGCAGTTTGTCGGGGGCTAACTATGGCTACACCTTC.

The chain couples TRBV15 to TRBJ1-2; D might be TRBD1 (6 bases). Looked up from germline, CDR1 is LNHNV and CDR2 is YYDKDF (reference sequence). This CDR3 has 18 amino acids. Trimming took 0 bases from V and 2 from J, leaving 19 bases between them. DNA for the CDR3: TGTGCCACCAGCAGAGATCCCCCCGCCAGGGGAGAAAACTATGGCTACACCTTC. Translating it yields CATSRDPPARGENYGYTF.

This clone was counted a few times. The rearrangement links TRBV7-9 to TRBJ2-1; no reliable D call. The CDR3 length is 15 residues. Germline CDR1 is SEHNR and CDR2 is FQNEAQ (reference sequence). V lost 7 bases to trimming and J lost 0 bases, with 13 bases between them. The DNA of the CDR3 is TGTGCCAGCAACCTCGGCTCCAGCTCCTACAATGAGCAGTTCTTC. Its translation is CASNLGSSSYNEQFF.

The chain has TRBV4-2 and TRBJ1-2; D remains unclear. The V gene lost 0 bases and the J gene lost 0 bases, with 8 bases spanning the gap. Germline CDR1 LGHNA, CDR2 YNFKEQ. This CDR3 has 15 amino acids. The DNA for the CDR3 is TGTGCCAGCAGCCAAGATAAAGCCGCTAACTATGGCTACACCTTC. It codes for CASSQDKAANYGYTF.

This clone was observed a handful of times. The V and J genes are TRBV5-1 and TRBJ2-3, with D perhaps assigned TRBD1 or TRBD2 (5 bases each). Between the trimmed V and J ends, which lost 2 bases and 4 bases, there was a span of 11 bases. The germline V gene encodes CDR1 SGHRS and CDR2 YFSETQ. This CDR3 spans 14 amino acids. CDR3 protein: CASSLMGVADTQYF. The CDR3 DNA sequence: TGCGCCAGCAGCTTAATGGGGGTCGCAGATACGCAGTATTTT.

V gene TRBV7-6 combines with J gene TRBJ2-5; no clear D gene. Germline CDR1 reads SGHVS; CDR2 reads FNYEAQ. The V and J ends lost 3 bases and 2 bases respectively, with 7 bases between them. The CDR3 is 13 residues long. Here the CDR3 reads CASSLARQETQYF. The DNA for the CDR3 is TGTGCCAGCAGCTTGGCCCGTCAAGAGACCCAGTACTTC.